This entry concerns a single T cell receptor (beta chain). In the original processing: Estimation of nucleated cell counts relied on the amplification of reference gene primers. Measured with immunoSEQ multiplex PCR; TCRdb has only the in-frame clones, and not every one. From that table come the V and J calls and clone size; the DNA was used to work out D and trimming. Of around 110,000 clones listed, about 64% are singletons. The entry originates in a study of blood T cell repertoires in COVID-19. Study context: There were acute and convalescent COVID-19 samples, and they came from the United States, Italy and Spain.

V was shortened by 4 bases and J by 0 bases, with 10 bases between the two germline ends. The CDR3 runs 15 residues. Germline V gene lookup returns CDR1 SGHTA and CDR2 FQGNSA. The sample taken for sequencing was peripheral blood. This sequence originates from a human donor with acute or convalescent COVID-19. The donor label of this sample is uncertain. The V gene is TRBV7-2, the J gene TRBJ1-3, with D unclear. The CDR3 DNA is TGTGCCAGCAGCTCAGACGGGAACTCTGGAAACACCATATATTTT. Translating gives CASSSDGNSGNTIYF.